A selection of T cell receptor beta chains follows, all from one sample in a study of vaccination effects on CD4 cells after COVID-19. TCRdb keeps only in-frame clones here, not all; method: immunoSEQ multiplex PCR. The sample includes 40,000 to 50,000 clones, under 75% of them seen just once. No cognate antigen is known for these TCRs. This material consisted of CD4+ T cells from PBMCs cultured with HCoV-OC43 spike peptides, taken before COVID-19 vaccination. Source of these receptors: a human donor who received a COVID-19 vaccine. Each CDR3 is given with its conserved first and last residue. A D gene is named only where the DNA matches it firmly. Only some rows state a clone size, as once, few, many or a class for expanded clones.

medium-sized,TRBJ1-5,TRBV19,NA,CASSISGISNQPQHF,TGTGCCAGTAGTATATCCGGAATTAGCAATCAGCCCCAGCATTTT
NA,TRBJ2-3,TRBV7-2,TRBD2,CASSRLADTQYF,TGTGCCAGCAGCCGACTAGCGGATACGCAGTATTTT
NA,TRBJ2-3,TRBV5-6,NA,CASRQQLVSDTQYF,TGTGCCAGCAGACAACAACTAGTATCTGATACGCAGTATTTT
NA,TRBJ2-1,TRBV19,NA,CASSWGGTDYNEQFF,TGTGCCAGTAGTTGGGGCGGGACGGACTACAATGAGCAGTTCTTC
NA,TRBJ2-6,TRBV19,TRBD1,CASSMALDRGFGSGANVLTF,TGTGCCAGTAGTATGGCCCTGGACAGGGGATTTGGGTCTGGGGCCAACGTCCTGACTTTC
NA,TRBJ1-1,TRBV6-5,NA,CASSRTILSGKAFF,TGTGCCAGCAGCCGCACCATTTTATCAGGGAAAGCTTTCTTT
once,TRBJ2-2,TRBV28,TRBD1,CASSLHLGTGKPGELFF,TGTGCCAGCAGTCTCCACCTTGGGACAGGGAAACCCGGGGAGCTGTTTTTT
NA,TRBJ2-1,TRBV5-4,NA,CASSLGRSTNNEQFF,TGTGCCAGCAGCTTGGGCCGGAGTACTAACAATGAGCAGTTCTTC
NA,TRBJ2-7,TRBV3-1/TRBV3-2,NA,CASSQDWGSFSYEQYF,TGTGCCAGCAGCCAAGATTGGGGCAGCTTCTCCTACGAGCAGTACTTC
NA,TRBJ2-7,TRBV11-3,TRBD1,CASSLETGQGTYEQYF,TGTGCCAGCAGCTTAGAAACCGGACAGGGGACTTACGAGCAGTACTTC
NA,TRBJ2-2,TRBV7-2,NA,CASSLVSATGELFF,TGTGCCAGCAGCTTAGTTTCGGCGACCGGGGAGCTGTTTTTT
NA,TRBJ1-3,TRBV7-2,NA,CASSLVSVWRNSGNTIYF,TGTGCCAGCAGCTTAGTCTCGGTGTGGCGGAACTCTGGAAACACCATATATTTT
few,TRBJ2-2,TRBV28,NA,CASSLRKAGELFF,TGTGCCAGCAGTTTGAGAAAGGCCGGGGAGCTGTTTTTT
NA,TRBJ2-5,TRBV9,TRBD2,CASSVGVAGGETQYF,TGTGCCAGCAGCGTAGGTGTAGCGGGGGGGGAGACCCAGTACTTC
once,TRBJ2-1,TRBV2,NA,CASSEGGRYNEQFF,TGTGCCAGCAGTGAGGGGGGACGCTACAATGAGCAGTTCTTC
NA,TRBJ1-6,TRBV18,TRBD1,CASSPSGTGSSPLHF,TGTGCCAGCTCACCAAGCGGGACAGGGAGCTCACCCCTCCACTTT
once,TRBJ1-2,TRBV28,TRBD1,CASSSDPGTGVYGYTF,TGTGCCAGCAGTTCCGACCCCGGGACAGGGGTTTATGGCTACACCTTC
few,TRBJ1-1,TRBV10-3,NA,CAISERGLLNTEAFF,TGTGCCATCAGTGAGCGGGGCCTCTTGAACACTGAAGCTTTCTTT
NA,TRBJ2-2,TRBV5-1,NA,CASSLSWAGALNTGELFF,TGCGCCAGCAGCTTGTCGTGGGCGGGGGCCCTCAACACCGGGGAGCTGTTTTTT
few,TRBJ2-7,TRBV6-6,NA,CASSHSATSYEQYF,TGTGCCAGCAGCCACTCCGCTACCTCCTACGAGCAGTACTTC
NA,TRBJ2-2,TRBV10-3,NA,CAISEGPGTGELFF,TGTGCCATCAGTGAGGGTCCAGGGACCGGGGAGCTGTTTTTT
NA,TRBJ2-1,TRBV29-1,NA,CSAAQSSYNEQFF,TGCAGCGCGGCGCAGAGCTCCTACAATGAGCAGTTCTTC
NA,TRBJ2-6,TRBV7-9,NA,CASRAVGANVLTF,TGTGCCAGCAGGGCTGTTGGGGCCAACGTCCTGACTTTC
NA,TRBJ2-1,TRBV24-1,NA,CATSDGGSYNEQFF,TGTGCCACCAGTGATGGGGGGTCCTACAATGAGCAGTTCTTC
NA,TRBJ1-1,TRBV20-1,NA,CSASDPANTEAFF,TGCAGTGCTAGTGACCCAGCGAACACTGAAGCTTTCTTT
NA,TRBJ2-2,TRBV11-2,NA,CASSLAGNTGELFF,TGTGCCAGCAGCTTGGCAGGGAATACCGGGGAGCTGTTTTTT
few,TRBJ2-2,TRBV6-1,NA,CASSEGTANTGELFF,TGTGCCAGCAGTGAGGGGACCGCGAACACCGGGGAGCTGTTTTTT
NA,TRBJ1-1,TRBV5-4,NA,CASSSGVENTEAFF,TGTGCCAGCAGCTCGGGTGTGGAGAACACTGAAGCTTTCTTT
NA,TRBJ2-3,TRBV29-1,NA,CSVKGQASTDTQYF,TGCAGCGTCAAAGGGCAGGCGAGCACAGATACGCAGTATTTT
NA,TRBJ2-1,TRBV24-1,TRBD2,CATSDLRSGRQNEQFF,TGTGCCACCAGTGATTTGCGTAGCGGGAGGCAGAATGAGCAGTTCTTC
NA,TRBJ1-2,TRBV7-8,NA,CASSLREVDGYTF,TGTGCCAGCAGCTTAAGGGAAGTCGATGGCTACACCTTC
once,TRBJ1-4,TRBV5-1,NA,CASKDGPTNEKLFF,TGCGCCAGCAAGGACGGCCCAACTAATGAAAAACTGTTTTTT
NA,TRBJ1-5,TRBV4-2,TRBD1,CASSQATGGNQPQHF,TGTGCCAGCAGCCAAGCGACAGGGGGAAATCAGCCCCAGCATTTT
NA,TRBJ1-2,TRBV5-1,NA,CASSLVAEGGYTF,TGCGCCAGCAGCTTGGTTGCAGAGGGTGGCTACACCTTC
few,TRBJ1-3,TRBV19,NA,CASLDRSSGNTIYF,TGTGCCAGCCTAGACAGGAGCTCTGGAAACACCATATATTTT
few,TRBJ1-1,TRBV28,NA,CASPSSSAGDTEAFF,TGTGCCAGCCCGTCCTCGTCGGCCGGGGACACTGAAGCTTTCTTT
NA,TRBJ1-2,TRBV4-1,TRBD1,CASSQDPGQGYGYTF,TGCGCCAGCAGCCAAGACCCTGGACAGGGGTATGGCTACACCTTC
NA,TRBJ2-1,TRBV7-2,TRBD2,CASSLGVAGDHNEQFF,TGTGCCAGCAGCTTAGGGGTAGCGGGGGACCACAATGAGCAGTTCTTC
few,TRBJ2-7,TRBV29-1,TRBD1,CSVGTGFLGTYEQYF,TGCAGCGTCGGGACAGGGTTCCTTGGAACCTACGAGCAGTACTTC
NA,TRBJ2-1,TRBV9,TRBD2,CASSVSGGTNNEQFF,TGTGCCAGCAGCGTATCGGGGGGGACCAACAATGAGCAGTTCTTC
NA,TRBJ2-7,TRBV27,TRBD2,CATSLTLSAGGPIEQYF,TGTGCCACCTCCCTCACTCTCTCGGCGGGAGGGCCAATCGAGCAGTACTTC
NA,TRBJ1-2,TRBV9,TRBD1,CASSPINLGQGANYGYTF,TGTGCCAGCAGCCCTATCAACCTCGGACAGGGGGCGAACTATGGCTACACCTTC
NA,TRBJ2-5,TRBV30,TRBD1,CAHDRGGTQYF,TGTGCCCATGACAGGGGGGGGACCCAGTACTTC
NA,TRBJ2-2,TRBV6-6,TRBD1,CASSRQTGRNTGELFF,TGTGCCAGCAGTCGACAGACAGGGAGGAACACCGGGGAGCTGTTTTTT
NA,TRBJ1-2,TRBV3-1/TRBV3-2,NA,CASSQEGEGSAIGYTF,TGTGCCAGCAGCCAAGAGGGGGAGGGATCAGCAATTGGCTACACCTTC
NA,TRBJ2-7,TRBV27,NA,CASSFRDGYEQYF,TGTGCCAGCAGTTTCCGGGACGGATACGAGCAGTACTTC
NA,TRBJ2-7,TRBV30,NA,CAWSPRGYEQYF,TGTGCCTGGAGTCCCCGCGGATACGAGCAGTACTTC
NA,TRBJ2-7,TRBV20-1,TRBD1,CSASTPTGGGYEQYF,TGCAGTGCTAGTACCCCGACAGGGGGTGGCTACGAGCAGTACTTC
NA,TRBJ1-3,TRBV6-5,NA,CASGSSGNTIYF,TGTGCCAGCGGGTCGTCTGGAAACACCATATATTTT
few,TRBJ2-3,TRBV6-2/TRBV6-3,TRBD2,CASSSVTSGGTDTQYF,TGTGCCAGCAGTTCGGTGACTAGCGGGGGCACAGATACGCAGTATTTT
NA,TRBJ1-4,TRBV2,NA,CASSAEGQLSEKLFF,TGTGCCAGCAGTGCCGAAGGACAACTAAGTGAAAAACTGTTTTTT
NA,TRBJ2-5,TRBV4-1,NA,CASSQGGRGETQYF,TGCGCCAGCAGCCAAGGAGGGAGAGGAGAGACCCAGTACTTC
NA,TRBJ1-2,TRBV5-6,NA,CASSLGQLNYGYTF,TGTGCCAGCAGCTTAGGACAGTTGAACTATGGCTACACCTTC
NA,TRBJ1-1,TRBV18,NA,CASFGQPSLAFF,TGTGCCAGTTTCGGACAGCCCTCCTTGGCTTTCTTT
NA,TRBJ1-1,TRBV5-1,NA,CASSLALNTEAFF,TGCGCCAGCAGCTTGGCCCTTAACACTGAAGCTTTCTTT
NA,TRBJ1-1,TRBV6-2/TRBV6-3,TRBD1,CASSRDSRTEAFF,TGTGCCAGCAGTCGGGACAGTAGGACTGAAGCTTTCTTT
NA,TRBJ1-1,TRBV6-2/TRBV6-3,NA,CASSYSGITEAFF,TGTGCCAGCAGTTACTCGGGGATCACTGAAGCTTTCTTT
NA,TRBJ2-2,TRBV7-8,NA,CASGRTVANTGELFF,TGTGCCAGCGGCCGGACAGTCGCGAACACCGGGGAGCTGTTTTTT
once,TRBJ2-7,TRBV6-5,TRBD2,CASRGLAGSRYEQYF,TGTGCCAGCAGAGGACTAGCGGGATCGCGGTACGAGCAGTACTTC
NA,TRBJ1-1,TRBV7-3,NA,CASSLTGRGSTEAFF,TGTGCCAGCAGCTTAACGGGGCGGGGGAGCACTGAAGCTTTCTTT